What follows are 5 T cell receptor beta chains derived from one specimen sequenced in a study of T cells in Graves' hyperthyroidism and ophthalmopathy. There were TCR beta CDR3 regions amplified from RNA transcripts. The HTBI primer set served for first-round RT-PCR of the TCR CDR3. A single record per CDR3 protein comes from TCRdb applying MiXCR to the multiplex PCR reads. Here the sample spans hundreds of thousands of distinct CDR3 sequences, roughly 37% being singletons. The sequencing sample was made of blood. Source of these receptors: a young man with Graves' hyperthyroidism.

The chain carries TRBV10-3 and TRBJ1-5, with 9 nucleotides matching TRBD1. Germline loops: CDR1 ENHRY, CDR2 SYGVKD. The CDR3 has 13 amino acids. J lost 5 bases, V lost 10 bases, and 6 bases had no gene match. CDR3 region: CATRTGEDQPQHF. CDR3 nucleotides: TGTGCCACCCGGACAGGGGAAGATCAGCCCCAGCATTTT.

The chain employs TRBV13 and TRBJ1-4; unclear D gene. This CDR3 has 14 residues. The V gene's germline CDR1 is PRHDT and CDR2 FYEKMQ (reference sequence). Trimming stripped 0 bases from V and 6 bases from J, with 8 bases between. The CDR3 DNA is TGTGCCAGCAGCTTAGGTCCCCAGCATGAAAAACTGTTTTTT. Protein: CASSLGPQHEKLFF. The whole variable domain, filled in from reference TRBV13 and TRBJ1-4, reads AAGVIQSPRHLIKEKRETATLKCYPIPRHDTVYWYQQGPGQDPQFLISFYEKMQSDKGSIPDRFSAQQFSDYHSELNMSSLELGDSALYFCASSLGPQHEKLFFGSGTQLSVL.

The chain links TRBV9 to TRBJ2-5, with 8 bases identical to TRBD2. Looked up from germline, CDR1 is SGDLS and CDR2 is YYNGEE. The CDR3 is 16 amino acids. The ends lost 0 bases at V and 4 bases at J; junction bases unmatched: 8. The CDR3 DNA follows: TGTGCCAGCAGCGTAGGCGGCGGGGGGTCAGGAGAGACCCAGTACTTC. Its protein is CASSVGGGGSGETQYF.

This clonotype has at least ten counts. The CDR3, as DNA: TGTGCCACGAGGGGTTTGGAAAAACTGTTTTTT. This translates into CATRGLEKLFF. The V and J genes are TRBV24-1 and TRBJ1-4, with D tentatively TRBD1 (5 bases). V was trimmed by 10 bases and J by 8 bases, leaving 10 bases between them. The germline gives CDR1 KGHDR, CDR2 SFDVKD. The CDR3 length is 11 residues.

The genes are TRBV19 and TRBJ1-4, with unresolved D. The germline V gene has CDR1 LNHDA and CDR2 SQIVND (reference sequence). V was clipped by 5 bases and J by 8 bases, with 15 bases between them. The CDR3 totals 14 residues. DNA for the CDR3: TGTGCCAGTAGTCCGGCGGCTAGGGAGGAAAAACTGTTTTTT. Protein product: CASSPAAREEKLFF.